This passage covers 28 T cell receptor beta chains from one sample sequenced in a study of technical replicates of blood from a handful of donors. This table comes from immunoSEQ multiplex PCR, and its TCRdb copy is limited to in-frame clones, with some not included. The sample contains 65,000 to 95,000 clones, about 89% of which appear only once. The material sequenced was T cells isolated from PBMCs. These receptors came from a human donor in good health.

This clone has just a few counts. The chain combines TRBV27 with TRBJ1-3; unclear D gene. The V end lost 6 bases, the J end lost 4 bases, and 10 bases lay between the germline ends. Looked up from germline, CDR1 is MNHEY and CDR2 is SMNVEV (reference sequence). The length of the CDR3 is 13 residues. The CDR3 sequence: CASSTEPGNTIYF. The CDR3 bases are TGTGCCAGCAGCACAGAGCCCGGAAACACCATATATTTT.

The chain's CDR3 is CASSLVSGASTDTQYF. CDR3 nucleotides: TGTGCCAGCAGCTTAGTCAGTGGAGCTAGCACAGATACGCAGTATTTT. The V call is TRBV7-6, the J call TRBJ2-3; D remains ambiguous. Germline CDR1 is SGHVS and CDR2 is FNYEAQ. The V and J ends lost 1 base and 0 bases respectively, with 11 bases between them. The CDR3 is 16 amino acids.

V gene TRBV9 combines with J gene TRBJ2-2; TRBD2 might be the D (6 bases). V lost 0 bases, J lost 0 bases, and 6 bases lay in between. The CDR3 contains 15 residues. CDR1 and CDR2 (germline): SGDLS, YYNGEE. For the CDR3, the DNA is TGTGCCAGCAGCGTAGCGGGGGCGAACACCGGGGAGCTGTTTTTT. Its translation is CASSVAGANTGELFF.

The chain couples TRBV6-6 to TRBJ2-7, with TRBD2 identical over 10 bases. The CDR3 totals 12 residues. V lost 6 bases to trimming and J lost 11 bases; unmatched junction nucleotides: 7. Germline V gene data show CDR1 as MNHNY and CDR2 as SVGAGI (reference sequence). The CDR3 here is CASSWGLARKYF. The CDR3 coding sequence is TGTGCCAGCAGCTGGGGACTAGCGAGAAAGTACTTC.

This sequence joins TRBV19 and TRBJ2-7, with D perhaps TRBD1 (6 bases). Germline V gene sequence: CDR1 LNHDA, CDR2 SQIVND (reference sequence). The germline V and J ends were trimmed by 5 bases and 0 bases, with 11 bases remaining between them. CDR3 length: 14 amino acids. The CDR3 region has the DNA TGTGCCAGTAGTCCCACACAGGGCTCCTACGAGCAGTACTTC. Protein sequence: CASSPTQGSYEQYF.

The CDR3 DNA follows: TGCGCCAGCAGGGGGGACAGGGGATATGGAAACACCATATATTTT. Amino acid sequence: CASRGDRGYGNTIYF. The rearrangement uses TRBV4-1 and TRBJ1-3; TRBD1 aligns across 10 bases. Per the germline V gene, CDR1 is MGHRA and CDR2 is YSYEKL. V shed 6 bases and J 3 bases; nucleotides not matched to a gene: 5. This CDR3 region has 15 residues.

The chain joins TRBV7-6 to TRBJ2-7, with unresolved D. The CDR3 is 16 amino acids. In germline, CDR1 is SGHVS, CDR2 FNYEAQ. Trimming took 4 bases from V and 5 from J, leaving 21 bases between them. CDR3 DNA sequence: TGTGCCAGCAGCTCCCCTTGGTCTAGAGACGGTAACGAGCAGTACTTC. This gives the protein CASSSPWSRDGNEQYF.

The rearrangement links TRBV10-2 to TRBJ1-5; D unclear. The CDR3 runs to 15 residues. The V end was cut by 2 bases, the J end by 2 bases, with 10 bases between. CDR1 is WSHSY, CDR2 SAAADI, per germline. The CDR3 region has the DNA TGCGCCAGCAGTGAGACAACAGTGGGCAATCAGCCCCAGCATTTT. Its translation is CASSETTVGNQPQHF.

The chain recombines TRBV5-4 with TRBJ2-5; perhaps TRBD2 as D (5 bases). From germline, CDR1 is SGHNT and CDR2 YYREEE (reference sequence). V was clipped by 1 base and J by 2 bases, with 9 bases between them. This CDR3 is built from 14 residues. CDR3 amino acids: CASSLPGVQETQYF. The CDR3, as DNA: TGTGCCAGCAGCTTGCCCGGGGTTCAAGAGACCCAGTACTTC. The variable domain in full, completed from reference TRBV5-4 and TRBJ2-5, reads ETGVTQSPTHLIKTRGQQVTLRCSSQSGHNTVSWYQQALGQGPQFIFQYYREEENGRGNFPPRFSGLQFPNYSSELNVNALELDDSALYLCASSLPGVQETQYFGPGTRLLVL.

The chain couples TRBV5-4 to TRBJ2-7; 9 nucleotides align to TRBD1. Per the germline V gene, CDR1 is SGHNT and CDR2 is YYREEE (reference sequence). There are 14 residues in the CDR3. Germline trimming cut 3 bases from V and 6 bases from J; bases unmatched to any gene: 7. The CDR3 coding sequence is TGTGCCAGCAGCTCGGTCACAGGGGGCTCCGAGCAGTACTTC. This translates into CASSSVTGGSEQYF.

This clone is a singleton in its sample. V is TRBV13 and J is TRBJ2-3; D ambiguous. With 8 bases removed from V and 4 bases from J, the gap between germline ends came to 10 bases. CDR3 length: 12 residues. From germline, CDR1 is PRHDT and CDR2 FYEKMQ (reference sequence). In nucleotides, the CDR3 is TGTGCCAGCGCCACAGTTTCAGATACGCAGTATTTT. Residues: CASATVSDTQYF.

This chain uses TRBV11-3 with TRBJ2-3; D is unresolved. Trimming removed 0 bases from V and 7 bases from J, with 11 bases in between. The CDR3 is 14 residues long. CDR1 SGHNT and CDR2 YENEEA come from the germline V gene. The CDR3 DNA reads as TGTGCCAGCAGCTTAGATGCTGAGAGATATACGCAGTATTTT. Its translation is CASSLDAERYTQYF.

This clone was counted a few times. The rearrangement joins TRBV11-3 to TRBJ2-2; 10 bases match TRBD1. V was clipped by 0 bases and J by 7 bases; unmatched bases: 11. This CDR3 has 18 residues. Per the germline V gene, CDR1 is SGHNT and CDR2 is YENEEA. The CDR3 here is CASSLDLGQGLSIGELFF. The CDR3 DNA is TGTGCCAGCAGCTTAGATCTGGGACAGGGGCTATCAATCGGGGAGCTGTTTTTT.

The chain links TRBV28 to TRBJ2-7, with D possibly TRBD2 on 6 matching bases. Trimming shortened V by 8 bases and J by 6 bases, and 14 bases separated the two germline ends. The CDR3 loop spans 12 amino acids. Germline V gene lookup returns CDR1 MDHEN and CDR2 SYDVKM. DNA for the CDR3: TGTGCCAGCTATGGGGGAGGATCCGAGCAGTACTTC. Translated, it gives CASYGGGSEQYF. Filled out from reference TRBV28 and TRBJ2-7, the complete variable domain reads DVKVTQSSRYLVKRTGEKVFLECVQDMDHENMFWYRQDPGLGLRLIYFSYDVKMKEKGDIPEGYSVSREKKERFSLILESASTNQTSMYLCASYGGGSEQYFGPGTRLTVT.

This chain connects TRBV11-2 to TRBJ2-7, with D unresolved. Trimming stripped 5 bases from V and 3 bases from J, with 5 bases between. Germline assignment: CDR1 SGHAT and CDR2 FQNNGV. The CDR3 has 11 residues. The CDR3 DNA reads as TGTGCCAGCAGCACTATCTACGAGCAGTACTTC. Its translation is CASSTIYEQYF.

This clone was seen once. The chain combines TRBV2 with TRBJ1-2, with 9 bases matching TRBD1. The CDR3 has 14 amino acids. Germline lookup yields CDR1 SNHLY and CDR2 FYNNEI. V lost 6 bases, J lost 3 bases, and 5 bases stayed unmatched. The CDR3 coding sequence is TGTGCCAGCAGGTCACAGGGGGCGGACTATGGCTACACCTTC. It yields the protein CASRSQGADYGYTF. The full variable domain, with the rest looked up from reference TRBV2 and TRBJ1-2, is EPEVTQTPSHQVTQMGQEVILRCVPISNHLYFYWYRQILGQKVEFLVSFYNNEISEKSEIFDDQFSVERPDGSNFTLKIRSTKLEDSAMYFCASRSQGADYGYTFGSGTRLTVV.

The chain links TRBV2 to TRBJ2-2; TRBD1 aligns across 8 bases. The V segment lost 11 bases and the J segment 8 bases; nucleotides outside the gene matches: 25. The CDR3 is 18 residues long. Per the germline V gene, CDR1 is SNHLY and CDR2 is FYNNEI. The CDR3 protein is CARLGQGLRTHPRGELFF. The CDR3 DNA is TGTGCCCGCCTAGGACAGGGATTACGGACCCACCCCCGGGGGGAGCTGTTTTTT.

This clone appeared once. The chain carries TRBV5-1 and TRBJ2-3; the match to TRBD2 covers 7 bases. From germline, CDR1 is SGHRS and CDR2 YFSETQ. The V segment lost 0 bases and the J segment 4 bases; nucleotides outside the gene matches: 5. The CDR3 is 15 amino acids. In nucleotides, the CDR3 is TGCGCCAGCAGCTTGGCAGCGGGATTCCCAGATACGCAGTATTTT. This encodes CASSLAAGFPDTQYF. Full variable domain (outside the CDR3, taken from reference TRBV5-1 and TRBJ2-3): KAGVTQTPRYLIKTRGQQVTLSCSPISGHRSVSWYQQTPGQGLQFLFEYFSETQRNKGNFPGRFSGRQFSNSRSEMNVSTLELGDSALYLCASSLAAGFPDTQYFGPGTRLTVL.

The rearrangement links TRBV7-8 to TRBJ2-3; the match to TRBD2 covers 8 bases. Germline CDR1 is SGHVS and CDR2 is FQNEAQ. This CDR3 has 13 residues. With 5 bases clipped from V and 12 bases from J, the junction kept 10 bases outside the gene matches. The CDR3 DNA follows: TGTGCCAGCAGCGGTAGGACTAGCCTTCCCCAGTATTTT. Translating gives CASSGRTSLPQYF.

The J gene is TRBJ2-1, the V gene TRBV27; tentative D call: TRBD1 (6 bases). V gave up 4 bases and J gave up 0 bases, with 13 bases separating them. The CDR3 has 16 residues. CDR1 is MNHEY, CDR2 SMNVEV, per germline (reference sequence). CDR3 protein: CASSSSGTSSYNEQFF. In DNA form, the CDR3 reads TGTGCCAGCAGTTCGTCCGGGACAAGCTCCTACAATGAGCAGTTCTTC.

This chain joins TRBV7-9 and TRBJ2-5; TRBD1 is a possible D gene (5 bases). The CDR3 runs 15 residues. The germline V gene encodes CDR1 SEHNR and CDR2 FQNEAQ (reference sequence). The V gene lost 5 bases and the J gene lost 5 bases, with 18 bases spanning the gap. The CDR3 spells CASSLEPQVRETQYF. The DNA for the CDR3 is TGTGCCAGCAGCCTCGAACCACAGGTCCGGGAGACCCAGTACTTC.

This clone appeared a single time. This chain uses TRBV6-1 with TRBJ1-5; TRBD1 matches 7 bases. This CDR3 comprises 15 residues. The ends lost 4 bases at V and 2 bases at J; junction bases unmatched: 5. Per the germline V gene, CDR1 is MNHNS and CDR2 is SASEGT. In nucleotides, the CDR3 is TGTGCCAGCAGTGTTTTGGGGACAGGCAATCAGCCCCAGCATTTT. Protein product: CASSVLGTGNQPQHF.

The chain carries TRBV2 and TRBJ2-6, with TRBD1 as a possible D gene (6 bases). The CDR3 extends over 16 amino acids. Germline V gene sequence: CDR1 SNHLY, CDR2 FYNNEI. V lost 4 bases and J 1 base, leaving 11 bases between the germline ends. As DNA, the CDR3 is TGTGCCAGCAGTGCGGGACATTCGTCTGGGGCCAACGTCCTGACTTTC. This gives the protein CASSAGHSSGANVLTF.

This chain joins TRBV7-2 and TRBJ1-1, with a possible D match to TRBD1 (6 bases). Trimming removed 5 bases at V and 0 bases at J, with 13 bases between. The germline V gene encodes CDR1 SGHTA and CDR2 FQGNSA. The CDR3 runs 15 residues. The DNA for the CDR3 is TGTGCCAGCAGCCCACGACAGGTGATGAACACTGAAGCTTTCTTT. This encodes CASSPRQVMNTEAFF.

This chain joins TRBV5-1 and TRBJ2-1, with 8 positions matching TRBD1. The germline gives CDR1 SGHRS, CDR2 YFSETQ. V shed 3 bases, J shed 4 bases, and the junction held 3 bases outside the gene matches. CDR3 size: 14 residues. The DNA for the CDR3 is TGCGCCAGCAGCTCGGGGACAGGTTACAATGAGCAGTTCTTC. Its protein product is CASSSGTGYNEQFF. The full variable domain, rest sourced from reference TRBV5-1 and TRBJ2-1, is KAGVTQTPRYLIKTRGQQVTLSCSPISGHRSVSWYQQTPGQGLQFLFEYFSETQRNKGNFPGRFSGRQFSNSRSEMNVSTLELGDSALYLCASSSGTGYNEQFFGPGTRLTVL.

The J gene is TRBJ1-1, the V gene TRBV7-9; 7 bases map to TRBD1. Losses at the gene ends were 3 bases for V and 1 base for J; bases not matched to a gene: 11. Looked up from germline, CDR1 is SEHNR and CDR2 is FQNEAQ (reference sequence). This CDR3 spans 17 amino acids. Here the CDR3 reads CASSFPKRTGWNTEAFF. The CDR3 region has the DNA TGTGCCAGCAGCTTCCCGAAACGGACAGGATGGAACACTGAAGCTTTCTTT.

The V call is TRBV29-1, the J call TRBJ1-1; D is possibly TRBD1 (6 bases). The germline V and J ends were trimmed by 4 bases and 11 bases, with 29 bases remaining between them. The CDR3 loop spans 16 amino acids. CDR1 is SQVTM, CDR2 ANQGSEA, per germline. The CDR3 nucleotides are TGCAGCGTTGTGCCCGTGGCAGGGGCCCGCGAGGGGGTTGCTTTCTTT. Translation: CSVVPVAGAREGVAFF.

This chain links TRBV6-6 with TRBJ1-4; D remains unclear. This CDR3 comprises 14 residues. Germline V lookup: CDR1 MNHNY, CDR2 SVGAGI (reference sequence). The ends were cut back, 5 bases at V and 6 bases at J, with 13 bases in the middle. DNA for the CDR3: TGTGCCAGCAGTACCTCTGGCGGGCATGAAAAACTGTTTTTT. Translating gives CASSTSGGHEKLFF.